The rows below give T cell receptor beta chains drawn from one sample of a study of blood T cell repertoires in COVID-19. TCRdb's table, derived via immunoSEQ multiplex PCR, lists solely in-frame clones and lacks some. The table includes 200,000 to 250,000 clones, about 80% detected once. Sequencing input: peripheral blood. The receptors here all came from a woman aged 80 or over with COVID-19, enrolled during active disease. The conserved cysteine and the conserved F or W are not part of the CDR3 here. Fields, in order: J gene, V gene, CDR3 protein.

TRBJ2-1 | TRBV6-5 | ASSRTSGNYNEQF
TRBJ1-5 | TRBV7-9 | ASSGTVNQPQH
TRBJ1-6 | TRBV11-2 | ASSLSGAASPLH
TRBJ1-5 | TRBV6-1 | ASSERTGGPPQH
TRBJ1-3 | TRBV7-2 | ASSSRTAGNTIY
TRBJ2-7 | TRBV18 | ASSQETSAYEQY
TRBJ2-1 | TRBV9 | ASSVIAGTSGINEQF
TRBJ2-1 | TRBV5-1 | ASSPPTGHGDEQF
TRBJ1-2 | TRBV19 | ASSYRAHYGYT
TRBJ2-7 | TRBV19 | ASSIGSRQGGEQY
TRBJ2-1 | TRBV5-1 | ASSSGDTYNEQF
TRBJ1-3 | TRBV4-2 | ASSQDRGGGDSGNTIY
TRBJ2-1 | TRBV27 | ASTRGRHNEQF
TRBJ1-2 | TRBV19 | ASPREGAWGYT
TRBJ2-2 | TRBV27 | ASSPLGSLAGGLVTGELF
TRBJ2-6 | TRBV7-6 | ASSPWAHPNSGANVLT
TRBJ2-5 | TRBV6-5 | ASSLQGRGETQY
TRBJ2-7 | TRBV10-3 | AIGVPRGQYEQY
TRBJ2-3 | TRBV5-8 | ASTRGRGLSDTQY
TRBJ2-6 | TRBV5-1 | ASSKRTSASGANVLT
TRBJ1-2 | TRBV19 | ASSIPDSPSGYT
TRBJ2-5 | TRBV5-1 | ASSPGTTTSETQY
TRBJ2-7 | TRBV10-2 | ASSEPQGEEY
TRBJ1-1 | TRBV6-5 | ASSWVQDTEAF
TRBJ2-1 | TRBV11-2 | ASTLTLGRSEQF
TRBJ1-5 | TRBV19 | ASTLPGYYQPQH
TRBJ2-1 | TRBV6-5 | ASPSGRTYNEQF
TRBJ2-1 | TRBV3-1/TRBV3-2 | ASRLAGAGSYNEQF
TRBJ2-7 | TRBV6-5 | ASSLGGRAYEQY
TRBJ1-2 | TRBV6-4 | ASRPGFPGDGYT
TRBJ2-1 | TRBV29-1 | SVAEGATIDNEQF
TRBJ2-2 | TRBV5-1 | ASSLATDRVSGELF
TRBJ2-1 | TRBV5-1 | ASSGLAGGRGNSYNEQF
TRBJ2-4 | TRBV19 | ASSMNPAGLVKNIQY
TRBJ2-5 | TRBV5-1 | ASSLGRGGETQY
TRBJ2-2 | TRBV11-2 | AGGAPNTGELF
TRBJ1-3 | TRBV5-5 | ASSLAPYAGNTIY
TRBJ1-2 | TRBV5-5 | ASSQDRDYYGYT
TRBJ1-2 | TRBV5-1 | ASSLAGAESYGYT
TRBJ2-1 | TRBV19 | ASSIVAVLTYNEQF
TRBJ1-6 | TRBV5-1 | ASSRGQGNSPLH
TRBJ1-6 | TRBV7-9 | ASSLSPGQVSSPLH
TRBJ1-2 | TRBV6-1 | ASSSRANYGYT
TRBJ2-2 | TRBV29-1 | SVRRGTGNTGELF